Following are 28 T cell receptor beta chains from one sample sequenced in a study of shared clonotypes between healthy human individuals. Method: immunoSEQ multiplex PCR; TCRdb's copy keeps in-frame clones and lacks some. The top ten hold about 12% of the sample, which has about half a million clones, around 77% seen once. The sample taken for sequencing was PBMCs. The receptors come from a middle-aged woman in good health. Some clones in this sample may be carry-over from other donors' samples.

The CDR3 loop is CASRSRQGRYEQYF. CDR3 sequence (DNA): TGTGCCAGCAGATCACGACAGGGTCGCTACGAGCAGTACTTC. V is TRBV28 and J is TRBJ2-7, with 7 bases matching TRBD1. This CDR3 comprises 14 residues. From germline, CDR1 is MDHEN and CDR2 SYDVKM. The trim removed 6 bases at V and 3 bases at J, leaving 8 bases unmatched.

This clone was seen only a few times. The chain carries TRBV5-1 and TRBJ1-5; perhaps TRBD1 as D (5 bases). CDR1 is SGHRS and CDR2 is YFSETQ in the germline V gene. This CDR3 is 15 amino acids long. Trimming removed 4 bases at V and 1 base at J, with 12 bases between. CDR3 residues: CASSPGTMSNQPQHF. CDR3 nucleotide sequence: TGCGCCAGCAGCCCCGGGACCATGAGCAATCAGCCCCAGCATTTT.

The rearrangement uses TRBV19 and TRBJ2-5, with D unresolved. The J call may be incorrect, as the DNA end agrees better with TRBJ2-7. Germline V gene lookup returns CDR1 LNHDA and CDR2 SQIVND (reference sequence). The CDR3 is 14 amino acids. The CDR3 sequence: CASSISLSSYEQYF. CDR3 nucleotide sequence: TGTGCCAGTAGTATCTCCTTGAGCTCCTACGAGCAGTACTTC.

This clone was seen only a few times. It differs at one base from a far larger clone, so likely a read error. This chain joins TRBV5-8 and TRBJ2-1; D is undetermined. The ends were cut back, 3 bases at V and 2 bases at J, with 0 bases in the middle. Germline V gene sequence: CDR1 SGHTS, CDR2 YDEGEE. CDR3 size: 11 residues. The DNA for the CDR3 is TGTGCCAGCAGCTCCTACAATGAGCAGTTCTTC. It specifies CASSSYNEQFF. Looking up the rest from reference TRBV5-8 and TRBJ2-1 gives the full variable domain: EAGVTQSPTHLIKTRGQQATLRCSPISGHTSVYWYQQALGLGLQFLLWYDEGEERNRGNFPPRFSGRQFPNYSSELNVNALELEDSALYLCASSSYNEQFFGPGTRLTVL.

V is TRBV5-1 and J is TRBJ2-2; D gene uncertain. The V end lost 0 bases, the J end lost 2 bases, and 8 bases lay between the germline ends. This CDR3 contains 15 residues. Per the germline V gene, CDR1 is SGHRS and CDR2 is YFSETQ. The CDR3 sequence: CASSLGFDNTGELFF. The CDR3 nucleotides read TGCGCCAGCAGCTTGGGGTTCGATAACACCGGGGAGCTGTTTTTT.

This clone was detected ten times or more. In nucleotides, the CDR3 is TGTGCCAGCAGCTTAAAGGGAGAACATCAGCCCCAGCATTTT. This encodes CASSLKGEHQPQHF. V is TRBV5-6 and J is TRBJ1-5, with D uncertain. Germline CDR1 and CDR2: SGHDT and YYEEEE. The ends were cut back, 2 bases at V and 5 bases at J, with 11 bases in the middle. The CDR3 is 14 amino acids.

There are a few counts of this clone. The CDR3 region has the DNA TGTGCCAGCGTTTGGGCAGGGGTTGGCAATCAGCCCCAGCATTTT. Translating gives CASVWAGVGNQPQHF. V gene TRBV6-1 combines with J gene TRBJ1-5; tentatively, D is TRBD1 (6 bases). CDR3 size: 15 residues. Trimming removed 8 bases from V and 2 bases from J, with 16 bases in between. The V gene's germline CDR1 is MNHNS and CDR2 SASEGT.

This clone showed up just once. The genes are TRBV19 and TRBJ1-1; D call uncertain. V gave up 4 bases and J gave up 3 bases, with 9 bases separating them. Germline V CDR1 and CDR2: LNHDA, SQIVND (reference sequence). This CDR3 contains 13 residues. The CDR3: CASSTFGYTEAFF. The DNA of the CDR3 is TGTGCCAGTAGTACCTTCGGGTACACTGAAGCTTTCTTT.

This clone was recorded a few times. The chain links TRBV5-4 to TRBJ2-3; D not certain. The ends were cut back, 2 bases at V and 0 bases at J, with 7 bases in the middle. The CDR3 runs to 14 residues. Germline V gene lookup returns CDR1 SGHNT and CDR2 YYREEE (reference sequence). In nucleotides, the CDR3 is TGTGCCAGCAGCTTTCCTCTGAGCACAGATACGCAGTATTTT. Translated, it gives CASSFPLSTDTQYF.

This clone was observed once. The rearrangement links TRBV9 to TRBJ2-6; D gene uncertain. Trimming pared 4 bases from V and 0 bases from J, leaving 11 bases between. In germline, CDR1 is SGDLS, CDR2 YYNGEE. The CDR3 runs 16 residues. The CDR3 DNA reads as TGTGCCAGCAGCCCCCTGTTGAGCTCTGGGGCCAACGTCCTGACTTTC. Translation: CASSPLLSSGANVLTF. Full variable domain (missing parts from reference TRBV9 and TRBJ2-6): DSGVTQTPKHLITATGQRVTLRCSPRSGDLSVYWYQQSLDQGLQFLIQYYNGEERAKGNILERFSAQQFPDLHSELNLSSLELGDSALYFCASSPLLSSGANVLTFGAGSRLTVL.

As for this clone: A much larger clone sits a single nucleotide away, making a read error possible. Within the sample, other DNA sequences also encode this same CDR3. The J gene is TRBJ1-5, the V gene TRBV10-2; D is possibly TRBD1 (5 bases). Germline-derived CDR1 and CDR2 are WSHSY and SAAADI. The CDR3 extends over 17 amino acids. V dropped 0 bases and J dropped 2 bases, with 14 bases sitting between them. Here the CDR3 reads CASSESTRGGGNQPQHF. The CDR3 DNA reads as TGCGCCAGCAGTGAGTCAACTCGGGGCGGAGGCAATCAGCCCCAGCATTTT.

The chain combines TRBV7-2 with TRBJ2-7; 7 nucleotides agree with TRBD2. The CDR3 length is 15 residues. Germline V CDR1 and CDR2: SGHTA, FQGNSA. The trim removed 1 base at V and 0 bases at J, leaving 3 bases unmatched. CDR3 nucleotide sequence: TGTGCCAGCAGCTTAGGGACTAGTGGCTCCTACGAGCAGTACTTC. Translating it yields CASSLGTSGSYEQYF.

The chain is built from TRBV10-3 and TRBJ2-1, with D perhaps matching TRBD1 or TRBD2 (5 bases each). There are 12 residues in the CDR3. V dropped 6 bases and J dropped 6 bases, with 9 bases sitting between them. From germline, CDR1 is ENHRY and CDR2 SYGVKD. The CDR3 protein is CAIRGVGNEQFF. The CDR3 region has the DNA TGTGCCATCAGGGGGGTAGGCAATGAGCAGTTCTTC.

V usage is TRBV9 and J usage is TRBJ2-1, with D uncertain. Between the trimmed V and J ends, which lost 0 bases and 4 bases, there was a span of 8 bases. In germline, CDR1 is SGDLS, CDR2 YYNGEE. CDR3 size: 14 residues. In DNA, the CDR3 is TGTGCCAGCAGCGTAGGGGTCCATTACAATGAGCAGTTCTTC. It yields the protein CASSVGVHYNEQFF.

This chain links TRBV28 with TRBJ2-7; TRBD2 is a possible D gene (5 bases). Germline-derived CDR1 and CDR2 are MDHEN and SYDVKM. The length of the CDR3 is 15 residues. Trimming stripped 0 bases from V and 1 base from J, with 10 bases between. CDR3 nucleotides: TGTGCCAGCAGTTTATGGGGGAGCAAGTCCTACGAGCAGTACTTC. Its protein is CASSLWGSKSYEQYF.

The chain combines TRBV6-5 with TRBJ2-1; TRBD2 aligns across 8 bases. The length of the CDR3 is 15 residues. Losses at the gene ends were 0 bases for V and 8 bases for J; bases not matched to a gene: 6. Germline V gene data show CDR1 as MNHEY and CDR2 as SVGAGI. CDR3 protein: CASSYSSGSFDEQFF. The CDR3 DNA reads as TGTGCCAGCAGTTACTCCAGCGGGAGTTTCGATGAGCAGTTCTTC.

The chain carries TRBV15 and TRBJ2-2, with D uncertain. In germline, CDR1 is LNHNV, CDR2 YYDKDF (reference sequence). V lost 3 bases and J 2 bases, leaving 13 bases between the germline ends. This CDR3 has 16 residues. Here the CDR3 DNA reads TGTGCCACCAGCAGTCCGGCAAGCCTTAACACCGGGGAGCTGTTTTTT. Protein: CATSSPASLNTGELFF.

The rearrangement joins TRBV7-6 to TRBJ2-7; 7 bases fit TRBD1. The CDR3 consists of 15 residues. Per germline, CDR1 SGHVS and CDR2 FNYEAQ. V was pared by 1 base and J by 1 base, with 4 bases of the junction left unmatched. Here the CDR3 DNA reads TGTGCCAGCAGCTTAGAAGACAGGGAGTCCTACGAGCAGTACTTC. Protein product: CASSLEDRESYEQYF.

V and J are TRBV9 and TRBJ2-3; D could derive from TRBD1 or TRBD2 (5 bases each). V was pared by 4 bases and J by 2 bases, with 11 bases between. The germline CDR1 and CDR2 sequences are SGDLS and YYNGEE. The CDR3 has 14 residues. CDR3 DNA sequence: TGTGCCAGCAGCAAGGGACCCCACACAGATACGCAGTATTTT. Protein product: CASSKGPHTDTQYF.

The chain recombines TRBV19 with TRBJ1-1; 7 bases are a match to TRBD1. After removal of 5 bases from V and 6 bases from J, the junction contained 6 bases not matched to a gene. The CDR3 contains 13 residues. Germline V lookup: CDR1 LNHDA, CDR2 SQIVND (reference sequence). The CDR3 coding sequence is TGTGCCAGTAGTGTGACAGGGTGGGCTGAAGCTTTCTTT. Protein sequence: CASSVTGWAEAFF.

This chain uses TRBV28 with TRBJ1-5; TRBD1 aligns across 7 bases. CDR1 and CDR2 from the germline V gene are MDHEN and SYDVKM. The trim removed 8 bases at V and 7 bases at J, leaving 11 bases unmatched. This CDR3 comprises 14 residues. CDR3 sequence: CASRAPGTAQPQHF. The CDR3 DNA reads TGTGCCAGCCGAGCCCCAGGGACAGCCCAGCCCCAGCATTTT.

The rearrangement uses TRBV19 and TRBJ2-2; TRBD2 matches at 7 bases. V lost 10 bases, J lost 7 bases, and 6 bases stayed unmatched. CDR3 size: 12 residues. Germline CDR1 and CDR2: LNHDA and SQIVND (reference sequence). The CDR3 DNA is TGTGCCACCGGGGGAGGGGTCGGGGAGCTGTTTTTT. Translation gives CATGGGVGELFF.

The V and J genes are TRBV4-1 and TRBJ2-3; D is undetermined. V lost 4 bases, J lost 2 bases, and 13 bases lay in between. Germline CDR1 reads MGHRA; CDR2 reads YSYEKL. The CDR3 totals 15 residues. CDR3 sequence: CASSPAHAYTDTQYF. The CDR3, as DNA: TGCGCCAGCAGCCCCGCGCACGCCTACACAGATACGCAGTATTTT.

The rearrangement joins TRBV7-2 to TRBJ2-3; tentatively, D is TRBD1 or TRBD2 (5 bases each). The germline gives CDR1 SGHTA, CDR2 FQGNSA. V was pared by 5 bases and J by 1 base, with 13 bases between. The CDR3 spans 15 residues. The CDR3 protein is CASSPRRGRTDTQYF. In DNA, the CDR3 is TGTGCCAGCAGCCCCCGACGGGGACGCACAGATACGCAGTATTTT.

The chain recombines TRBV28 with TRBJ1-3, with D perhaps TRBD1 (6 bases). V lost 8 bases to trimming and J lost 3 bases, with 14 bases between them. CDR1 and CDR2 from the germline V gene are MDHEN and SYDVKM. The CDR3 is made up of 14 amino acids. In DNA, the CDR3 is TGTGCCAGCCTCCCTCAGGGGAATGGAAACACCATATATTTT. Its translation: CASLPQGNGNTIYF.

This clone was seen only a few times. This chain joins TRBV28 and TRBJ2-7; possible D gene TRBD2, 6 bases. Germline V lookup: CDR1 MDHEN, CDR2 SYDVKM. This CDR3 region has 15 residues. V was clipped by 4 bases and J by 5 bases, with 18 bases between them. Here the CDR3 reads CASSSGGSGDDEQYF. CDR3 nucleotides: TGTGCCAGCAGTTCCGGGGGTAGCGGTGACGACGAGCAGTACTTC. The whole variable domain, filled in from reference TRBV28 and TRBJ2-7, reads DVKVTQSSRYLVKRTGEKVFLECVQDMDHENMFWYRQDPGLGLRLIYFSYDVKMKEKGDIPEGYSVSREKKERFSLILESASTNQTSMYLCASSSGGSGDDEQYFGPGTRLTVT.

This clone was detected only once. V and J are TRBV6-6 and TRBJ2-1; TRBD1 matches 10 bases. CDR3 length equals 15 residues. V gave up 6 bases and J gave up 0 bases; unmatched junction bases: 2. In germline, CDR1 is MNHNY, CDR2 SVGAGI (reference sequence). The DNA for the CDR3 is TGTGCCAGCAGGTGGGACAGGGGCTCCTACAATGAGCAGTTCTTC. This translates into CASRWDRGSYNEQFF.

The chain combines TRBV10-3 with TRBJ2-5; possibly TRBD2 for D (6 bases). Trimming pared 2 bases from V and 4 bases from J, leaving 8 bases between. The CDR3 spans 13 residues. CDR1 is ENHRY, CDR2 SYGVKD, per germline. The CDR3 region has the DNA TGTGCCATCAGTGAGGGGCGGGGAGAGACCCAGTACTTC. Translated, it gives CAISEGRGETQYF.